What follows are 30 T cell receptor beta chains derived from one specimen sequenced in a study of Tregs in tolerant kidney transplant recipients. TCRdb's table, derived via immunoSEQ multiplex PCR, lists solely in-frame clones and lacks some. The table lists some 52,000 clones. The specimen was CD4+ T cells from blood, collected before the transplant. These TCRs come from a human donor who received a combined kidney and bone marrow transplant.

As regards this clone: The missing CDR3 end, 3 residues past where the read stops, is filled in from the germline J gene. V gene TRBV19 combines with J gene TRBJ1-6; D is unresolved. CDR1 and CDR2 (germline): LNHDA, SQIVND (reference sequence). The V end lost 6 bases, the J end lost 0 bases, and 9 bases lay between the germline ends. This CDR3 is built from 15 residues. This chain's CDR3 is CASSIDTSYNSPLHF. CDR3 DNA (partial): TGTGCCAGTAGCATTGACACCTCCTATAATTCACCC. The complete variable domain, with remaining parts taken from reference TRBV19 and TRBJ1-6, reads DGGITQSPKYLFRKEGQNVTLSCEQNLNHDAMYWYRQDPGQGLRLIYYSQIVNDFQKGDIAEGYSVSREKKESFPLTVTSAQKNPTAFYLCASSIDTSYNSPLHFGNGTRLTVT.

Points on this clone: The CDR3 is cut off 3 residues early in the read; its end comes from the germline J gene. The chain links TRBV6-2 or TRBV6-3 to TRBJ2-7, with TRBD1 identical over 7 bases. V trimming: 8 bases; J trimming: 3 bases; junction bases outside the gene matches: 16. The CDR3 has 16 amino acids. Germline V gene lookup returns CDR1 MNHEY and CDR2 SVGEGT. CDR3 amino acids: CASRRTGSSKSYEQYF. CDR3 DNA (partial): TGTGCCAGCCGTCGGACAGGTTCCTCGAAAAGCTACGAG.

With regard to this clone: Read sequence stops 3 residues before the CDR3 end, and the germline J gene provides the missing end. The chain employs TRBV18 and TRBJ2-2; perhaps TRBD1 as D (5 bases). The germline V gene has CDR1 KGHSH and CDR2 LQKENI. The CDR3 is 17 residues long. Trimming pared 7 bases from V and 2 bases from J, leaving 20 bases between. The CDR3 bases that were read are TGTGCCAGCTTCGGTAGGTTTAGACAGTCAAACACCGGGGAG. Encoded protein: CASFGRFRQSNTGE. The entire CDR3 protein reads CASFGRFRQSNTGELFF.

Of note for this clone: The sequence runs out 3 residues before the end of the CDR3; the remainder is reconstructed from the germline J gene. V usage is TRBV19 and J usage is TRBJ1-1; the D is unclear. Trimming cost V 4 bases and J 3 bases, with 12 bases left between them. The germline gives CDR1 LNHDA, CDR2 SQIVND (reference sequence). This CDR3 is built from 14 residues. The CDR3 DNA, read in part, is TGTGCCAGTAGTACCCGTTTAGGGTACACTGAA. It yields the protein CASSTRLGYTE. The CDR3 reads in full as CASSTRLGYTEAFF.

As for this clone: The sequenced fragment ends 3 residues before the CDR3 boundary, so the rest is inferred from the germline J gene. This rearrangement joins TRBV7-7 to TRBJ2-2, with D unclear. Deletions cut 5 bases from V and 2 bases from J, with 9 bases between. The germline V gene has CDR1 SSHAT and CDR2 FNYEAQ (reference sequence). The CDR3 loop spans 14 amino acids. The sequenced part of the CDR3 DNA is TGTGCCAGCAGCACCGGGTCTAACACCGGGGAG. As protein: CASSTGSNTGE. The whole CDR3 reads CASSTGSNTGELFF. The entire variable domain, with the rest obtained from reference TRBV7-7 and TRBJ2-2, is as follows: GAGVSQSPRYKVTKRGQDVTLRCDPISSHATLYWYQQALGQGPEFLTYFNYEAQPDKSGLPSDRFSAERPEGSISTLTIQRTEQRDSAMYRCASSTGSNTGELFFGEGSRLTVL.

Points on this clone: The read terminates 3 residues before the CDR3 end, so the remaining end is supplied by the germline J gene. J is TRBJ2-6 and V is TRBV7-6; tentative D call: TRBD2 (6 bases). Trimming removed 2 bases at V and 1 base at J, with 6 bases between. The CDR3 totals 15 residues. The germline V gene encodes CDR1 SGHVS and CDR2 FNYEAQ. The covered CDR3 bases are TGTGCCAGCAGCTTACGGGGGTCTGGGGCCAACGTC. This sequence encodes CASSLRGSGANV. The whole CDR3 sequence reads CASSLRGSGANVLTF. Filled out from reference TRBV7-6 and TRBJ2-6, the complete variable domain reads GAGVSQSPRYKVTKRGQDVALRCDPISGHVSLYWYRQALGQGPEFLTYFNYEAQQDKSGLPNDRFSAERPEGSISTLTIQRTEQRDSAMYRCASSLRGSGANVLTFGAGSRLTVL.

As for this clone: Read sequence stops 3 residues before the CDR3 end, and the germline J gene provides the missing end. The V call is TRBV19, the J call TRBJ1-2, with D unresolved. Trimming took 5 bases from V and 2 from J, leaving 12 bases between them. The CDR3 consists of 14 residues. Germline CDR1 LNHDA, CDR2 SQIVND (reference sequence). This chain's CDR3 is CASSSPARNYGYTF. Incomplete CDR3 DNA: TGTGCCAGTAGTTCCCCCGCAAGGAACTATGGC. The complete variable domain, with remaining parts taken from reference TRBV19 and TRBJ1-2, reads DGGITQSPKYLFRKEGQNVTLSCEQNLNHDAMYWYRQDPGQGLRLIYYSQIVNDFQKGDIAEGYSVSREKKESFPLTVTSAQKNPTAFYLCASSSPARNYGYTFGSGTRLTVV.

Incomplete CDR3 DNA: TGTGCCAGTAGTACGTACACACGGCCC. This gives the protein CASSTYTRP. The entire CDR3 protein is CASSTYTRPQHF. The chain combines TRBV19 with TRBJ1-5; D is undetermined. The CDR3 end lies 3 residues beyond the end of the read and is filled in from the germline J gene. CDR3 length equals 12 residues. Germline V CDR1 and CDR2: LNHDA, SQIVND (reference sequence). With 4 bases removed from V and 9 bases from J, the gap between germline ends came to 10 bases. Filled out from reference TRBV19 and TRBJ1-5, the complete variable domain reads DGGITQSPKYLFRKEGQNVTLSCEQNLNHDAMYWYRQDPGQGLRLIYYSQIVNDFQKGDIAEGYSVSREKKESFPLTVTSAQKNPTAFYLCASSTYTRPQHFGDGTRLSIL.

Concerning this clone itself: Read coverage stops 3 residues before the CDR3 terminus; the germline J gene supplies the remainder. The V and J genes are TRBV6-4 and TRBJ2-2; D possibly matches TRBD1 or TRBD2 (5 bases each). The CDR3 is made up of 14 amino acids. Trimming took off 6 bases at V and 7 bases at J, with 15 bases between the two ends. Germline V CDR1 and CDR2: MRHNA, SNTAGT. CDR3 DNA (partial): TGTGCCAGCAGGAGGGGCAGGGAAAGCGGGGAG. Translation: CASRRGRESGE. In full, the CDR3 reads CASRRGRESGELFF.

A remark on this clone: The read ends 3 residues before the CDR3 terminus; that terminus is restored from the germline J gene. This rearrangement joins TRBV5-1 to TRBJ1-6; 8 positions match TRBD1. From germline, CDR1 is SGHRS and CDR2 YFSETQ. J was trimmed by 5 bases and V by 0 bases; bases with no gene match: 10. The CDR3 contains 18 residues. The DNA read from the CDR3 is TGCGCCAGCAGCTTGGGAGCCGGGACAGGAGTGAATAATTCACCC. Residues: CASSLGAGTGVNNSP. The full-length CDR3 reads as CASSLGAGTGVNNSPLHF.

To note about this clone: The CDR3 extends 3 residues past the end of the read, so its final part is completed from the germline J gene. V usage is TRBV5-5 and J usage is TRBJ1-2, with a tentative D call TRBD1 (5 bases). Deletions cut 1 base from V and 5 bases from J, with 15 bases between. This CDR3 spans 15 amino acids. The germline CDR1 and CDR2 sequences are SGHKS and YYEKEE (reference sequence). The CDR3 loop is CASSLMAGTGYGYTF. The CDR3 bases that were read are TGTGCCAGCAGCTTGATGGCAGGGACTGGGTATGGC.

As concerns this clone: Read sequence stops 3 residues before the CDR3 end, and the germline J gene provides the missing end. The rearrangement joins TRBV6-1 to TRBJ1-2; D might be TRBD1 (5 bases). V dropped 2 bases and J dropped 4 bases, with 11 bases sitting between them. Germline CDR1 MNHNS, CDR2 SASEGT. CDR3 length: 14 amino acids. The sequenced part of the CDR3 DNA is TGTGCCAGCAGTGAATGGAAGGGGCTCTATGGC. Its protein product is CASSEWKGLYG. The whole CDR3 sequence reads CASSEWKGLYGYTF.

Comments on this clone: The sequence runs out 3 residues before the end of the CDR3; the remainder is reconstructed from the germline J gene. The genes are TRBV5-1 and TRBJ1-5; tentatively, D is TRBD1 (5 bases). V was trimmed by 2 bases and J by 7 bases, leaving 13 bases between them. The V gene's germline CDR1 is SGHRS and CDR2 YFSETQ. The CDR3 is 14 residues long. The CDR3 spells CASSLAGGGQPQHF. The CDR3 bases that were read are TGCGCCAGCAGCTTAGCGGGGGGGGGACAGCCC.

Concerning this clone itself: With the read ending 3 residues before the CDR3 end, the germline J gene is used to fill in that end. This chain links TRBV6-2 or TRBV6-3 with TRBJ2-3, with a weak D call TRBD1 (5 bases). Germline V CDR1 and CDR2: MNHEY, SVGEGT. This CDR3 comprises 13 residues. Trimming pared 7 bases from V and 4 bases from J, leaving 12 bases between. The CDR3 here is CASTGYRADTQYF. CDR3 DNA (partial): TGTGCCAGCACAGGGTACAGAGCAGATACG.

Note on this clone: The DNA ends 3 residues before the CDR3 does, and the rest of the CDR3 is filled in from the germline J gene. This rearrangement joins TRBV13 to TRBJ1-4; tentatively, D is TRBD1 (6 bases). Germline V gene sequence: CDR1 PRHDT, CDR2 FYEKMQ (reference sequence). Trimming took 5 bases from V and 6 from J, leaving 19 bases between them. CDR3 length: 16 residues. This CDR3 reads CASSPTGSRGDEKLFF. The covered CDR3 bases are TGTGCCAGCAGCCCCACAGGGAGCCGAGGGGATGAAAAA.

Concerning this clone itself: The missing CDR3 end, 3 residues past where the read stops, is filled in from the germline J gene. The V gene is TRBV29-1, the J gene TRBJ2-1; 10 nucleotides line up with TRBD1. This CDR3 has 12 residues. Germline lookup yields CDR1 SQVTM and CDR2 ANQGSEA. Trimming took 6 bases from V and 9 from J; bases not matched to a gene: 5. Incomplete CDR3 DNA: TGCAGCGTACGGACAGGGGGAGGTGAG. It is translated as CSVRTGGGE. The whole CDR3 sequence reads CSVRTGGGEQFF.

CDR3 sequence: CASSGRKLGTGELFF. Incomplete CDR3 DNA: TGTGCCAGTAGTGGGAGAAAACTAGGGACCGGGGAG. This sequence joins TRBV19 and TRBJ2-2; D may be TRBD2 (5 bases). The read is 3 residues too short to cover the CDR3 end, so that end is filled in from the germline J gene. Per the germline V gene, CDR1 is LNHDA and CDR2 is SQIVND (reference sequence). CDR3 size: 15 residues. Trimming took 5 bases from V and 5 from J, leaving 15 bases between them.

Notes on this clone: The read ends 3 residues shy of where the CDR3 ends; the end is completed using the germline J gene. The V and J genes are TRBV30 and TRBJ1-5, with 10 positions matching TRBD1. With 2 bases clipped from V and 4 bases from J, the junction kept 2 bases outside the gene matches. The CDR3 contains 14 residues. Germline V CDR1 and CDR2: GTSNPN, SVGIG (reference sequence). This CDR3 is CAWSRGQGNQPQHF. The CDR3 DNA, read in part, is TGTGCCTGGAGTCGGGGACAGGGGAATCAGCCC. Full variable domain (rest looked up from reference TRBV30 and TRBJ1-5): SQTIHQWPATLVQPVGSPLSLECTVEGTSNPNLYWYRQAAGRGLQLLFYSVGIGQISSEVPQNLSASRPQDRQFILSSKKLLLSDSGFYLCAWSRGQGNQPQHFGDGTRLSIL.

With respect to this clone: Read sequence stops 3 residues before the CDR3 end, and the germline J gene provides the missing end. V gene TRBV30 combines with J gene TRBJ1-5; D is perhaps TRBD1 (5 bases). The V gene lost 0 bases and the J gene lost 3 bases, with 12 bases spanning the gap. Per the germline V gene, CDR1 is GTSNPN and CDR2 is SVGIG (reference sequence). The CDR3 sequence is 15 residues long. This CDR3 reads CAWSVRGINNQPQHF. The CDR3 DNA, read in part, is TGTGCCTGGAGTGTAAGGGGCATAAACAATCAGCCC.

Points on this clone: With the read ending 3 residues before the CDR3 end, the germline J gene is used to fill in that end. V is TRBV19 and J is TRBJ1-4; 7 positions agree with TRBD1. CDR1 and CDR2 from the germline V gene are LNHDA and SQIVND (reference sequence). This CDR3 is 15 amino acids long. V gave up 3 bases and J gave up 8 bases; unmatched junction bases: 9. The DNA read from the CDR3 is TGTGCCAGTAGTATGCCAGGGGGAGAGGAAGAAAAA. It codes for CASSMPGGEEEK. The full CDR3 is CASSMPGGEEEKLFF.

Comment on this clone: The DNA ends 3 residues before the CDR3 does, and the rest of the CDR3 is filled in from the germline J gene. The rearrangement links TRBV7-9 to TRBJ2-5; 10 nucleotides line up with TRBD2. The CDR3 length is 14 residues. V gave up 6 bases and J gave up 5 bases; unmatched junction bases: 6. The germline V gene encodes CDR1 SEHNR and CDR2 FQNEAQ (reference sequence). The CDR3 loop reads CASRPSGSWETQYF. The sequenced CDR3 bases are TGTGCCAGCAGACCTAGCGGGAGTTGGGAGACC.

Note on this clone: The CDR3 end lies 3 residues beyond the end of the read and is filled in from the germline J gene. This chain links TRBV5-1 with TRBJ2-6; TRBD1 might be the D (6 bases). Trimming cost V 3 bases and J 6 bases, with 25 bases left between them. CDR1 and CDR2 from the germline V gene are SGHRS and YFSETQ. The CDR3 loop spans 19 amino acids. The CDR3 here is CASSWGRQASSFSANVLTF. The sequenced CDR3 bases are TGCGCCAGCAGCTGGGGGCGACAGGCTAGCTCATTCTCGGCCAACGTC.

In the case of this clone: The read terminates 3 residues ahead of where the CDR3 ends, so the germline J gene completes it. V gene TRBV19 combines with J gene TRBJ2-7; D gene unclear. V was shortened by 5 bases and J by 5 bases, with 10 bases between the two germline ends. This CDR3 comprises 12 residues. CDR1 LNHDA and CDR2 SQIVND come from the germline V gene (reference sequence). The CDR3 region is CASSASQNEQYF. Partial CDR3 DNA: TGTGCCAGTAGTGCCTCCCAGAACGAG.

Points on this clone: The read gets to within 3 residues of the CDR3 end, and the germline J gene fills in the rest. This sequence joins TRBV6-1 and TRBJ1-1, with a possible D match to TRBD1 (6 bases). V was cut by 1 base and J by 3 bases, with 6 bases left in between. This CDR3 comprises 13 residues. Germline values: CDR1 MNHNS, CDR2 SASEGT. CDR3 sequence: CASSEDRDTEAFF. CDR3 bases read: TGTGCCAGCAGTGAAGACAGGGACACTGAA.

Concerning this clone itself: With the read ending 3 residues before the CDR3 end, the germline J gene is used to fill in that end. The J gene is TRBJ2-5, the V gene TRBV20-1; the D gene is possibly TRBD2 (7 bases). CDR3 length: 13 residues. CDR1 DFQATT and CDR2 SNEGSKA come from the germline V gene (reference sequence). The V and J ends lost 5 bases and 1 base respectively, with 11 bases between them. Partial CDR3 DNA: TGCAGTGCTTTCGGGGGGCTCCAAGAGACC. Amino acids: CSAFGGLQET. From start to end, the CDR3 is CSAFGGLQETQYF.

To note about this clone: The read halts 3 residues ahead of the CDR3 end, with the missing end drawn from the germline J gene. This chain links TRBV2 with TRBJ2-3; 13 nucleotides line up with TRBD2. The ends lost 4 bases at V and 4 bases at J; junction bases unmatched: 8. The CDR3 sequence is 17 residues long. Germline V gene data show CDR1 as SNHLY and CDR2 as FYNNEI. The CDR3 sequence: CASSALLAGGPPDTQYF. The sequenced part of the CDR3 DNA is TGTGCCAGCAGTGCCTTACTAGCGGGAGGGCCCCCAGATACG. Full variable domain (missing parts from reference TRBV2 and TRBJ2-3): EPEVTQTPSHQVTQMGQEVILRCVPISNHLYFYWYRQILGQKVEFLVSFYNNEISEKSEIFDDQFSVERPDGSNFTLKIRSTKLEDSAMYFCASSALLAGGPPDTQYFGPGTRLTVL.

In regard to this clone: The CDR3 end is not reached by the read, which stops 3 residues before it; the germline J gene fills it in. V gene TRBV7-2 combines with J gene TRBJ2-5; the D is unclear. The CDR3 runs 13 residues. CDR1 is SGHTA, CDR2 FQGNSA, per germline. Trimming took off 4 bases at V and 1 base at J, with 7 bases between the two ends. Partial CDR3 DNA: TGTGCCAGCAGCTACGCGGTCCAAGAGACC. It codes for CASSYAVQET. In full, the CDR3 is CASSYAVQETQYF. Filled out from reference TRBV7-2 and TRBJ2-5, the complete variable domain reads GAGVSQSPSNKVTEKGKDVELRCDPISGHTALYWYRQSLGQGLEFLIYFQGNSAPDKSGLPSDRFSAERTGGSVSTLTIQRTQQEDSAVYLCASSYAVQETQYFGPGTRLLVL.

As concerns this clone: The read gets to within 3 residues of the CDR3 end, and the germline J gene fills in the rest. The rearrangement uses TRBV20-1 and TRBJ2-7; 11 bases fit TRBD1. Trimming at V came to 5 bases and at J to 2 bases, leaving 2 bases not matched to a gene. The CDR3 is made up of 13 amino acids. The germline gives CDR1 DFQATT, CDR2 SNEGSKA (reference sequence). The sequenced CDR3 bases are TGCAGTGCTGGGACAGGGGGGACCTACGAG. Amino acid sequence: CSAGTGGTYE. The full CDR3 protein is CSAGTGGTYEQYF.

For this clone: The CDR3 extends 3 residues past the end of the read, so its final part is completed from the germline J gene. V is TRBV5-6 and J is TRBJ1-1; tentative D call: TRBD1 (5 bases). The CDR3 is made up of 15 amino acids. Trimming left V 3 bases short and J 1 base short, with 13 bases between. In germline, CDR1 is SGHDT, CDR2 YYEEEE. CDR3 DNA, as far as it was read: TGTGCCAGCAGCTCGCCGCGGGGGGGGAACACTGAA. It encodes CASSSPRGGNTE. The entire CDR3 protein is CASSSPRGGNTEAFF.

The DNA read from the CDR3 is TGTGCCAGCAGTACCGGGACAGGAGGACACGAG. Its protein product is CASSTGTGGHE. The whole CDR3 reads CASSTGTGGHEQYF. This chain connects TRBV2 to TRBJ2-7, with 8 bases that match TRBD1. The read ends 3 residues before the CDR3 terminus; that terminus is restored from the germline J gene. The V gene's germline CDR1 is SNHLY and CDR2 FYNNEI. V dropped 5 bases and J dropped 5; count of bases not matched to a gene: 8. The CDR3 length is 14 residues.